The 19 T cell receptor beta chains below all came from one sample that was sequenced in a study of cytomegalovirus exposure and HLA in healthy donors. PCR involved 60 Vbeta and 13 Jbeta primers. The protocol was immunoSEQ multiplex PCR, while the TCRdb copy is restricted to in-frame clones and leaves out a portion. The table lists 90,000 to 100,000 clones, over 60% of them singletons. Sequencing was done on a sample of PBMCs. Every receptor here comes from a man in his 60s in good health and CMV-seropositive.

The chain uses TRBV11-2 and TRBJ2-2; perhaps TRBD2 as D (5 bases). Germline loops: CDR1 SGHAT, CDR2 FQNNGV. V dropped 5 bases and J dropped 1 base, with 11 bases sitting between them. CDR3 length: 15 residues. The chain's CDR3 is CASSLAGVNTGELFF. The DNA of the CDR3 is TGTGCCAGCAGCCTAGCCGGGGTGAACACCGGGGAGCTGTTTTTT. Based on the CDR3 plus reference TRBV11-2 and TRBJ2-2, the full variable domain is EAGVAQSPRYKIIEKRQSVAFWCNPISGHATLYWYQQILGQGPKLLIQFQNNGVVDDSQLPKDRFSAERLKGVDSTLKIQPAKLEDSAVYLCASSLAGVNTGELFFGEGSRLTVL.

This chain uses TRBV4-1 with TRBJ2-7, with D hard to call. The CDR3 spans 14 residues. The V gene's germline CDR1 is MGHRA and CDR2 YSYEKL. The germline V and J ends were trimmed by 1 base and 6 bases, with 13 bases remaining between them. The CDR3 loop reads CASSQVSMAREQYF. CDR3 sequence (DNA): TGCGCCAGCAGCCAAGTGTCAATGGCCCGCGAGCAGTACTTC.

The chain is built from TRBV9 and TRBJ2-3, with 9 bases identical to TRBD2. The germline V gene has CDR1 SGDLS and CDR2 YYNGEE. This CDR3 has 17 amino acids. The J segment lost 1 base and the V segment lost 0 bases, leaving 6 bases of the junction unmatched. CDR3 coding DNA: TGTGCCAGCAGCGTAGCTACAGGCGGGGGGGGCACAGATACGCAGTATTTT. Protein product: CASSVATGGGGTDTQYF.

CDR3 region: CASSLALGGTQYF. CDR3 in DNA: TGTGCCAGCAGCTTGGCCCTGGGGGGGACCCAGTACTTC. The rearrangement joins TRBV5-6 to TRBJ2-5, with D possibly being TRBD2 (6 bases). Per the germline V gene, CDR1 is SGHDT and CDR2 is YYEEEE. This CDR3 has 13 amino acids. Trimming removed 0 bases at V and 7 bases at J, with 10 bases between.

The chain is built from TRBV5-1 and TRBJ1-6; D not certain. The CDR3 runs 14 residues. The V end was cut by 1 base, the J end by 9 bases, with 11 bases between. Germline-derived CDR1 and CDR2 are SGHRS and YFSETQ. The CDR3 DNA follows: TGCGCCAGCAGCTTGACCGCGGAGAGTTCACCCCTCCACTTT. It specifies CASSLTAESSPLHF.

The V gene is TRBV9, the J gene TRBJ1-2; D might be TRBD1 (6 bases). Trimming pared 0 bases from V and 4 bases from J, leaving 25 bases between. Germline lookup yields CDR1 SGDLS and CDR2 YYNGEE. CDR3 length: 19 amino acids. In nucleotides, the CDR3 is TGTGCCAGCAGCGTAGCTCAGGGTGGGAGTTACGACAGGACCTATGGCTACACCTTC. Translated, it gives CASSVAQGGSYDRTYGYTF.

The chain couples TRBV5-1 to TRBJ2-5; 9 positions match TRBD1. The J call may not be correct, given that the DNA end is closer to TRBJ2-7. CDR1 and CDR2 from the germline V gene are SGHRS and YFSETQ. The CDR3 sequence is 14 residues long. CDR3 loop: CASSNGQGKNEQYF. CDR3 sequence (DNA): TGCGCCAGCAGCAACGGACAGGGGAAGAACGAGCAGTACTTC.

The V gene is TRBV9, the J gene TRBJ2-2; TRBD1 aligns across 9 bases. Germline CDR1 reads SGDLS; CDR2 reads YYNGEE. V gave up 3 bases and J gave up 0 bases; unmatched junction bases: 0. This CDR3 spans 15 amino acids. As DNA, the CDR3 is TGTGCCAGCAGCGGACAGGGGGCGAACACCGGGGAGCTGTTTTTT. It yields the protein CASSGQGANTGELFF.

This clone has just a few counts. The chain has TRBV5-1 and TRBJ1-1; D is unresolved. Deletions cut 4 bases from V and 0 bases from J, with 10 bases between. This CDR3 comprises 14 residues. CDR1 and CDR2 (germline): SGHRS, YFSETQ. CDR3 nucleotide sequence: TGCGCCAGCAGCCGCGAGGTCCTGAACACTGAAGCTTTCTTT. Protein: CASSREVLNTEAFF.

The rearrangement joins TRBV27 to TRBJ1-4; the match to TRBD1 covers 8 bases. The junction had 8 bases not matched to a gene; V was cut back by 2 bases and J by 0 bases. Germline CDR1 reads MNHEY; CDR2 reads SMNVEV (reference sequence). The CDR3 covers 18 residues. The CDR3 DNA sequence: TGTGCCAGCAGTTTAAGTAGGACAGGGAGTGCAACTAATGAAAAACTGTTTTTT. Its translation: CASSLSRTGSATNEKLFF.

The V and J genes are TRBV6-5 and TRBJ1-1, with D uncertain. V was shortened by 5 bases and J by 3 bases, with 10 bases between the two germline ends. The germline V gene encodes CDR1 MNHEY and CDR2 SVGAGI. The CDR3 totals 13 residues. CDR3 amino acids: CASSLGVHTEAFF. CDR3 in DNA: TGTGCCAGCAGTCTCGGGGTTCACACTGAAGCTTTCTTT.

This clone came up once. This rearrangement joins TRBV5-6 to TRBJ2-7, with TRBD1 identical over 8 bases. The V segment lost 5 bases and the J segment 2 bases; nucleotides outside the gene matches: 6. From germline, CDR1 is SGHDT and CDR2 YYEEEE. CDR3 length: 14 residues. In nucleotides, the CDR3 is TGTGCCAGCAGTTACGACAGGGGTCCCTACGAGCAGTACTTC. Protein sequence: CASSYDRGPYEQYF.

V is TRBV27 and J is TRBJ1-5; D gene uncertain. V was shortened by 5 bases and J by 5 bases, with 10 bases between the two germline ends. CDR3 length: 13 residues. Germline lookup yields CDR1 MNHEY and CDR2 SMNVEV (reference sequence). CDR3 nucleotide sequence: TGTGCCAGCAGTGACGACAAGTATCAGCCCCAGCATTTT. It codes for CASSDDKYQPQHF.

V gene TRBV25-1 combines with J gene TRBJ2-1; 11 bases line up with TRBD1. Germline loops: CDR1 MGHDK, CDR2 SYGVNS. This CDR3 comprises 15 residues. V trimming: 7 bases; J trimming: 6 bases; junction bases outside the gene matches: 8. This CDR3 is CASTRGTGGRNEQFF. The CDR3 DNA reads TGTGCCAGCACTAGAGGGACAGGGGGGCGCAATGAGCAGTTCTTC. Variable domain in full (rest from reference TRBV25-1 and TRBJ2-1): EADIYQTPRYLVIGTGKKITLECSQTMGHDKMYWYQQDPGMELHLIHYSYGVNSTEKGDLSSESTVSRIRTEHFPLTLESARPSHTSQYLCASTRGTGGRNEQFFGPGTRLTVL.

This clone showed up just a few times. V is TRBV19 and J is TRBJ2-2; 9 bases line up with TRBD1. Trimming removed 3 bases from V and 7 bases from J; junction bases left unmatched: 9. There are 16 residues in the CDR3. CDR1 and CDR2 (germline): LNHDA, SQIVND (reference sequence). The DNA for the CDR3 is TGTGCCAGTAGTATCCCGGGACAGGGATCGGTCGGGGAGCTGTTTTTT. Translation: CASSIPGQGSVGELFF.

CDR3 loop: CASSLDVVTGGERGYTF. The CDR3 region has the DNA TGTGCCAGCAGCTTAGACGTCGTGACAGGGGGCGAAAGGGGCTACACCTTC. The gene calls are TRBV7-9 and TRBJ1-2; 10 positions agree with TRBD1. Germline CDR1 and CDR2: SEHNR and FQNEAQ (reference sequence). V was pared by 1 base and J by 8 bases, with 13 bases of the junction left unmatched. The CDR3 consists of 17 residues.

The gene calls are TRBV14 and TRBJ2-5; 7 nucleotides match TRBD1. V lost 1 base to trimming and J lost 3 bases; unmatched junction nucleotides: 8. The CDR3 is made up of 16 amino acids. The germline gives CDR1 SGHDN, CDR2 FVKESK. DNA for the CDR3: TGTGCCAGCAGCCAAGCAAGGGCAGGGGGTGAAGAGACCCAGTACTTC. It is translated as CASSQARAGGEETQYF.

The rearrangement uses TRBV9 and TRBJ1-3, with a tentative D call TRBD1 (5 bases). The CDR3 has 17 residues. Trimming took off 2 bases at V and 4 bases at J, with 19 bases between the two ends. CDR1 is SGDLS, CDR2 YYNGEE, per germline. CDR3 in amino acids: CASSVGMGGVAGNTIYF. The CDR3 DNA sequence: TGTGCCAGCAGCGTCGGAATGGGGGGGGTAGCAGGAAACACCATATATTTT.

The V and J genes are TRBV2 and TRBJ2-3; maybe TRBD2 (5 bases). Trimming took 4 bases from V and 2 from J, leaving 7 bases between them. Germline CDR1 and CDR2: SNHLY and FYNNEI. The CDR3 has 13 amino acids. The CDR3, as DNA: TGTGCCAGCAGTGGCGGGTACACAGATACGCAGTATTTT. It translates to CASSGGYTDTQYF.